Detailed here is one T cell receptor (beta chain). The sample originates from a study of T cell changes during pregnancy in multiple sclerosis. The V segment lost 5 bases and the J segment 2 bases; nucleotides outside the gene matches: 6. CDR1 and CDR2 (germline): SEHNR, FQNEAQ (reference sequence). The CDR3 extends over 17 amino acids. The assay was immunoSEQ multiplex PCR, and TCRdb's table has in-frame clones only and misses some. The sample shows around 68,000 clones, about nine tenths of them seen only once. The chain couples TRBV7-9 to TRBJ2-2; 12 bases match TRBD2. Sequenced here: peripheral blood, sampled after pregnancy. This receptor was identified in a female donor in good health, enrolled as a control in a pregnancy study. The CDR3 DNA is TGTGCCAGCAGCCCCGGACTAGCGGGAACTAACACCGGGGAGCTGTTTTTT. Its protein product is CASSPGLAGTNTGELFF.